This T cell receptor (beta chain) derives from a study of blood T cell repertoires in COVID-19. TCRdb's table, derived via immunoSEQ multiplex PCR, lists solely in-frame clones and lacks some. The sample holds 150,000 to 200,000 clones; approximately 91% are singletons and the top ten take roughly 2.3%. The CDR3 loop spans 14 amino acids. Germline CDR1 is LNHDA and CDR2 is SQIVND (reference sequence). V gave up 3 bases and J gave up 4 bases; unmatched junction bases: 2. The TCR sequence derives from a man between 18 and 35 years old with acute or convalescent COVID-19. This chain uses TRBV19 with TRBJ1-2; 10 nucleotides line up with TRBD1. Source material: peripheral blood. The chain's CDR3 is CASSMDRGTYGYTF. In nucleotides, the CDR3 is TGTGCCAGTAGTATGGACAGGGGGACCTATGGCTACACCTTC.